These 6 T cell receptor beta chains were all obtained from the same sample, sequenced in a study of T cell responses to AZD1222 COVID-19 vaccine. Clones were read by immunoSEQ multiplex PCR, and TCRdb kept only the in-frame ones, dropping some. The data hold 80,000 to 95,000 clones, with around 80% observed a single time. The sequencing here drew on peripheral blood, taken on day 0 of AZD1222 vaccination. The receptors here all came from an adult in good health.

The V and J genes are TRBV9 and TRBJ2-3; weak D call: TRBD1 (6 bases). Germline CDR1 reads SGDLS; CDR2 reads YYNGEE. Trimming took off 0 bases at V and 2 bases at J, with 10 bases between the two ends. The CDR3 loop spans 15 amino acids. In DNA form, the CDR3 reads TGTGCCAGCAGCGTAGAAACAGGGTACACAGATACGCAGTATTTT. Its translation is CASSVETGYTDTQYF. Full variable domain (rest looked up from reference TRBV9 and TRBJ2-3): DSGVTQTPKHLITATGQRVTLRCSPRSGDLSVYWYQQSLDQGLQFLIQYYNGEERAKGNILERFSAQQFPDLHSELNLSSLELGDSALYFCASSVETGYTDTQYFGPGTRLTVL.

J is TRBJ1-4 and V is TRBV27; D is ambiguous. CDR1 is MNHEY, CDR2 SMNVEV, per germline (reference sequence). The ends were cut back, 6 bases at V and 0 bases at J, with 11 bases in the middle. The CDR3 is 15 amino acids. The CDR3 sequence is CASRPGYATNEKLFF. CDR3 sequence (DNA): TGTGCCAGCAGGCCCGGGTATGCAACTAATGAAAAACTGTTTTTT.

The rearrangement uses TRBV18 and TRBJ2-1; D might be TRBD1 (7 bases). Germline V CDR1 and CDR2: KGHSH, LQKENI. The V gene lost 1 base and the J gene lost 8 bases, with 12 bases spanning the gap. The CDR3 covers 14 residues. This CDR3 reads CASSPLTGEDEQFF. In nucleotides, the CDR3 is TGTGCCAGCTCACCACTTACAGGGGAGGATGAGCAGTTCTTC.

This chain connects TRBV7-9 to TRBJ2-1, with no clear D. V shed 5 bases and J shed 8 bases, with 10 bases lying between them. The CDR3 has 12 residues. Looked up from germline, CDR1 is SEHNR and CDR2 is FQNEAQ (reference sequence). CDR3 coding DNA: TGTGCCAGCAGCCGTGGATCTCATGAGCAGTTCTTC. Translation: CASSRGSHEQFF.

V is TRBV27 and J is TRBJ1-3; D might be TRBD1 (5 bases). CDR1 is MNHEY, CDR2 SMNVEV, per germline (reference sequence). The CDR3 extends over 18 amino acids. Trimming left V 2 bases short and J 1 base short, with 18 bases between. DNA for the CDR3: TGTGCCAGCAGTTTACCTACCCCTGGGGGGGGATCTGGAAACACCATATATTTT. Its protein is CASSLPTPGGGSGNTIYF.

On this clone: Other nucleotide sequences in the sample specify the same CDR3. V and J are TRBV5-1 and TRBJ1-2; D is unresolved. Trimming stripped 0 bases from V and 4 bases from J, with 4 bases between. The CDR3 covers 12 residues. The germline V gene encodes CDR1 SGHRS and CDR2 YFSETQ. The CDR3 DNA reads TGCGCCAGCAGCTTGGAGGGCTATGGCTACACCTTC. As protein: CASSLEGYGYTF.